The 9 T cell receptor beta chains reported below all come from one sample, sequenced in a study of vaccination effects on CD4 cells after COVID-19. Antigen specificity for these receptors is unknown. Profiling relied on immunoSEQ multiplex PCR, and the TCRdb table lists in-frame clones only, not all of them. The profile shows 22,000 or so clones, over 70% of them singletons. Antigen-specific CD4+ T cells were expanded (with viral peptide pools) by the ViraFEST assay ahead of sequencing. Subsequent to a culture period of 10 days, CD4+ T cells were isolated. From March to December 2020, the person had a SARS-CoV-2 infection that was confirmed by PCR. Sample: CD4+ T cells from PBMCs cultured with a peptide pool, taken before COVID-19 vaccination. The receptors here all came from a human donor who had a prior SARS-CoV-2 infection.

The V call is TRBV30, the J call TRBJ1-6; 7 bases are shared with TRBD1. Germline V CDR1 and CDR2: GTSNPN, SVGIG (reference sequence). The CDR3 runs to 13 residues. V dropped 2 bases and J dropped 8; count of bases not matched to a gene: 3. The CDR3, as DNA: TGTGCCTGGAGTAGACAGGGAGATTCACCCCTCCACTTT. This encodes CAWSRQGDSPLHF. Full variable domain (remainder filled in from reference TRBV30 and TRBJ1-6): SQTIHQWPATLVQPVGSPLSLECTVEGTSNPNLYWYRQAAGRGLQLLFYSVGIGQISSEVPQNLSASRPQDRQFILSSKKLLLSDSGFYLCAWSRQGDSPLHFGNGTRLTVT.

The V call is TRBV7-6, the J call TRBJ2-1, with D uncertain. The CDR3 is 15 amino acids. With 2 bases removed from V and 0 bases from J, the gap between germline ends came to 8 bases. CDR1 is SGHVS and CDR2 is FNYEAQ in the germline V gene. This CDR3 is CASSLYGSSYNEQFF. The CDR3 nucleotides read TGTGCCAGCAGCTTATACGGCAGCTCCTACAATGAGCAGTTCTTC.

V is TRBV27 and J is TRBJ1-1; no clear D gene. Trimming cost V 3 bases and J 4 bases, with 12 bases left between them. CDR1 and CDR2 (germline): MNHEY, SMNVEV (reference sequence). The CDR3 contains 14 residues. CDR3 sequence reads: CASSFGLAVTEAFF. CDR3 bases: TGTGCCAGCAGTTTCGGTTTGGCGGTCACTGAAGCTTTCTTT.

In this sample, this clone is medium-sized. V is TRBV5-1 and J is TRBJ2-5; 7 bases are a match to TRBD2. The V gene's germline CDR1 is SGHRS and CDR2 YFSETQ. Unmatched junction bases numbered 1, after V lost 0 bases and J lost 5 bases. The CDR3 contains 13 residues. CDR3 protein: CASSLEGGETQYF. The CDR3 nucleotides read TGCGCCAGCAGCTTGGAGGGAGGGGAGACCCAGTACTTC.

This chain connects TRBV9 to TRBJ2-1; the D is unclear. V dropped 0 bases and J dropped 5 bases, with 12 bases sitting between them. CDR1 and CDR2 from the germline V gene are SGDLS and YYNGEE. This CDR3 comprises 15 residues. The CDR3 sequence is CASSVGIRWDNEQFF. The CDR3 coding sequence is TGTGCCAGCAGCGTAGGAATTCGCTGGGACAATGAGCAGTTCTTC.

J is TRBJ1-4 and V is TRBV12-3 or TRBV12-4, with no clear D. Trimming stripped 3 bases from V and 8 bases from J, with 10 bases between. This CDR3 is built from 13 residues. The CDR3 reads CASSLRRAEKLFF. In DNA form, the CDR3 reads TGTGCCAGCAGTTTGAGGAGGGCCGAAAAACTGTTTTTT.

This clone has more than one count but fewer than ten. CDR3 loop: CASSVGATGLGEKLFF. CDR3 DNA sequence: TGCGCCAGCAGCGTGGGGGCGACAGGGTTGGGTGAAAAACTGTTTTTT. The V call is TRBV5-1, the J call TRBJ1-4, with 7 bases that match TRBD1. Trimming took 4 bases from V and 7 from J; bases not matched to a gene: 13. CDR1 and CDR2 (germline): SGHRS, YFSETQ. There are 16 residues in the CDR3. Full variable domain (rest looked up from reference TRBV5-1 and TRBJ1-4): KAGVTQTPRYLIKTRGQQVTLSCSPISGHRSVSWYQQTPGQGLQFLFEYFSETQRNKGNFPGRFSGRQFSNSRSEMNVSTLELGDSALYLCASSVGATGLGEKLFFGSGTQLSVL.

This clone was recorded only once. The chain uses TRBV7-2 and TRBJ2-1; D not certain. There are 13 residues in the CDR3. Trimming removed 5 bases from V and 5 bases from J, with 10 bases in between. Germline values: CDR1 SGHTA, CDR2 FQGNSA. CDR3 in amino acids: CASSRLTNNEQFF. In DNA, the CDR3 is TGTGCCAGCAGCCGCCTCACTAACAATGAGCAGTTCTTC.

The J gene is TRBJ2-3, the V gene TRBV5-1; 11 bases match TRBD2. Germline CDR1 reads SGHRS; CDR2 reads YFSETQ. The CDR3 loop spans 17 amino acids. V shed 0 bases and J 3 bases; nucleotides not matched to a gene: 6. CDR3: CASSLELAGVGTDTQYF. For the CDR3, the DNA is TGCGCCAGCAGCTTGGAACTAGCGGGAGTAGGGACAGATACGCAGTATTTT.